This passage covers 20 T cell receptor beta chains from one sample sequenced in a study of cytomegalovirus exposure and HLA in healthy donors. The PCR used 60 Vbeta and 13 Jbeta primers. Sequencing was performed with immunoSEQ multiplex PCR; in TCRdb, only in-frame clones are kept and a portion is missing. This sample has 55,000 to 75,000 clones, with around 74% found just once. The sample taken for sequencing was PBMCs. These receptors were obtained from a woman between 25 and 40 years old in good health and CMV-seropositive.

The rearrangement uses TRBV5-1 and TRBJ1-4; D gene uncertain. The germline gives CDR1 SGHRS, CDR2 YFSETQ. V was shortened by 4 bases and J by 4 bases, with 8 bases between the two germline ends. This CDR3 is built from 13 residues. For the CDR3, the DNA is TGCGCCAGCAGCCGGGGTAATAATGAAAAACTGTTTTTT. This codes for CASSRGNNEKLFF.

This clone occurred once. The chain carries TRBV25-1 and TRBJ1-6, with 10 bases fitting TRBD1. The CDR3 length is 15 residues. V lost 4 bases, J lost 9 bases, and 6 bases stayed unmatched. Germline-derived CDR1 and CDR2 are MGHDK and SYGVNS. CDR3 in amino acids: CASSGPGQGSSPLHF. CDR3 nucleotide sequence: TGTGCCAGCAGTGGACCGGGACAGGGGTCTTCACCCCTCCACTTT.

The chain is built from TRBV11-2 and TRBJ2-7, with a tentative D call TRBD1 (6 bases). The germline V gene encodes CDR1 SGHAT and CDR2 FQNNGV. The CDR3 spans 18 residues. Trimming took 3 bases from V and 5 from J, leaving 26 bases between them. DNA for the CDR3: TGTGCCAGCAGCTTCCTATCCGGGACATGGATACGTGGTGACGAGCAGTACTTC. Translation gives CASSFLSGTWIRGDEQYF.

The CDR3 is CASSRGLAVTYEQYF. The CDR3, as DNA: TGTGCCAGCAGCCGGGGACTAGCGGTCACCTACGAGCAGTACTTC. This chain joins TRBV11-1 and TRBJ2-7; the match to TRBD2 covers 11 bases. The CDR3 runs to 15 residues. Germline V gene data show CDR1 as SGHAT and CDR2 as FQDESV (reference sequence). J gave up 2 bases and V 5 bases, and 5 bases lay outside the gene matches.

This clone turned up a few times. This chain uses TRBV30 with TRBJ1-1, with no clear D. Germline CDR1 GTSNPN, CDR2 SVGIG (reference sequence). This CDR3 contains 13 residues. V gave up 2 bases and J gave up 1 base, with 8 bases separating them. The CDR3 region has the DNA TGTGCCTGGAGTCCCCCCCGGAACACTGAAGCTTTCTTT. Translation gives CAWSPPRNTEAFF.

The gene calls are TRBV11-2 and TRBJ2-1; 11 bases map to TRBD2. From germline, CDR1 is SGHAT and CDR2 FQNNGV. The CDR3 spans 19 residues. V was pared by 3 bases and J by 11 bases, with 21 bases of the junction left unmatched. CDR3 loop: CASSFGTSGPHLLARQQFF. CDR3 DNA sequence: TGTGCCAGCAGCTTCGGGACTAGCGGCCCCCATCTGCTCGCACGGCAGCAGTTCTTC.

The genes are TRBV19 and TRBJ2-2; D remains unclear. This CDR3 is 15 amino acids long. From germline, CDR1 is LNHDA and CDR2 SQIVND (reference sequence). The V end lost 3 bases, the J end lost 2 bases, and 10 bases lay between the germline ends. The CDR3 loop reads CASSISVANTGELFF. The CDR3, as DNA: TGTGCCAGTAGTATCAGCGTGGCTAACACCGGGGAGCTGTTTTTT.

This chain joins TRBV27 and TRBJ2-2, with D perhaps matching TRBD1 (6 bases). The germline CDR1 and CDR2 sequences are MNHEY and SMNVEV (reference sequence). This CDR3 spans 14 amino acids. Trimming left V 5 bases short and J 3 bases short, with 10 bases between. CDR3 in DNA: TGTGCCAGCAGTACCCGACAGGACACCGGGGAGCTGTTTTTT. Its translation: CASSTRQDTGELFF.

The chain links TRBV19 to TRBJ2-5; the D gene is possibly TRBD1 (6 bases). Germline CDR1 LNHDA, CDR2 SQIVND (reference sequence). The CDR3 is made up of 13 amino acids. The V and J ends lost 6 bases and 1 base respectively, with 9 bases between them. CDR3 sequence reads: CASRDSFQETQYF. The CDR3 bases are TGTGCCAGTAGGGACAGTTTCCAAGAGACCCAGTACTTC.

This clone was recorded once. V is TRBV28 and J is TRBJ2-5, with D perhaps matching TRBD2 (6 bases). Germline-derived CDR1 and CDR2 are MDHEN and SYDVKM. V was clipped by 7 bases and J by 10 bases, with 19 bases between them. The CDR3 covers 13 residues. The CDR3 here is CASMWSDWGGQYF. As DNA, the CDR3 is TGTGCCAGCATGTGGAGTGATTGGGGAGGCCAGTACTTC.

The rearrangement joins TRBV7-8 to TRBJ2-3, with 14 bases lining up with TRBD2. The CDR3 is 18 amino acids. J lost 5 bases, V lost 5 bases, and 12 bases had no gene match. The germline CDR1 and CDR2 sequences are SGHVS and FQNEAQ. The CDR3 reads CASSQLYGLAGGIDTQYF. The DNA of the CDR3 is TGTGCCAGCAGCCAGCTTTATGGACTAGCGGGAGGAATAGATACGCAGTATTTT.

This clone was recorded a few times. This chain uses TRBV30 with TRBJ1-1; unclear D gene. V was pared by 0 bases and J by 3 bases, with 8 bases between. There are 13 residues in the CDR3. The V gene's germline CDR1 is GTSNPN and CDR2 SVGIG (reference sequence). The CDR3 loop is CAWSVRIDTEAFF. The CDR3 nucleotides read TGTGCCTGGAGTGTCAGGATTGACACTGAAGCTTTCTTT. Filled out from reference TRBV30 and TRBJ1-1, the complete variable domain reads SQTIHQWPATLVQPVGSPLSLECTVEGTSNPNLYWYRQAAGRGLQLLFYSVGIGQISSEVPQNLSASRPQDRQFILSSKKLLLSDSGFYLCAWSVRIDTEAFFGQGTRLTVV.

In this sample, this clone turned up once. The CDR3 sequence: CASSQYSSLVGYTF. The CDR3 bases are TGTGCCAGCAGCCAATATAGTTCGCTGGTCGGCTACACCTTC. V and J are TRBV14 and TRBJ1-2; D gene ambiguous. Trimming stripped 2 bases from V and 8 bases from J, with 15 bases between. The CDR3 contains 14 residues. Per germline, CDR1 SGHDN and CDR2 FVKESK.

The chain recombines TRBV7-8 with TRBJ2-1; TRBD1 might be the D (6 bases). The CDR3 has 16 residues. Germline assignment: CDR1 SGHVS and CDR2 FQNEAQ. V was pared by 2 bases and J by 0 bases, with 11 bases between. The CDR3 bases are TGTGCCAGCAGCTTAAGACAGGTGGGCTCCTACAATGAGCAGTTCTTC. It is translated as CASSLRQVGSYNEQFF.

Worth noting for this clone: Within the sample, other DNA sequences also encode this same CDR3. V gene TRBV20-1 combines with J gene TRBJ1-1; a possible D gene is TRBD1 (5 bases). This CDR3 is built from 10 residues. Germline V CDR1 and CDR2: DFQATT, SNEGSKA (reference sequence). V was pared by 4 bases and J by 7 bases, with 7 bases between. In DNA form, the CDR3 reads TGCAGTGCTACCCAGGGTGAAGCTTTCTTT. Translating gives CSATQGEAFF.

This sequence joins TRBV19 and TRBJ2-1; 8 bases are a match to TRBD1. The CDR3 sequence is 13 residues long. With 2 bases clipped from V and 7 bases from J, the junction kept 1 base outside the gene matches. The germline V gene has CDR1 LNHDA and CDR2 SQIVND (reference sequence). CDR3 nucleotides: TGTGCCAGTAGTATAACAGGGGGAAATGAGCAGTTCTTC. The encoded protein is CASSITGGNEQFF.

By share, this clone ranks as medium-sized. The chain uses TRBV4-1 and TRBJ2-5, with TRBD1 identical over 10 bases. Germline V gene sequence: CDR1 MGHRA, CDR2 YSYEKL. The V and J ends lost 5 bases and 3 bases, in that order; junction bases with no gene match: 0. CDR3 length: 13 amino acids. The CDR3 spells CASSGQGEETQYF. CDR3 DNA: TGCGCCAGCAGCGGACAGGGGGAAGAGACCCAGTACTTC.

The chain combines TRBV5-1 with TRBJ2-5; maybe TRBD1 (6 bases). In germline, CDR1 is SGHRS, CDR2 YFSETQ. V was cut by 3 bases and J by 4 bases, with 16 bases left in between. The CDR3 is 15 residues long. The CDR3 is CASSWTFSRGETQYF. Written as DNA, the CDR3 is TGCGCCAGCAGCTGGACCTTCAGCAGGGGAGAGACCCAGTACTTC.

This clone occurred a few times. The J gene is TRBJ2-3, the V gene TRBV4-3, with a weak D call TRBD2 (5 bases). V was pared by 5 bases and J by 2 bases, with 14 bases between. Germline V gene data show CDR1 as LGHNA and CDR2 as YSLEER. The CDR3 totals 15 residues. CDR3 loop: CASSSEAGYTDTQYF. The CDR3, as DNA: TGCGCCAGCAGCTCAGAGGCGGGTTACACAGATACGCAGTATTTT.

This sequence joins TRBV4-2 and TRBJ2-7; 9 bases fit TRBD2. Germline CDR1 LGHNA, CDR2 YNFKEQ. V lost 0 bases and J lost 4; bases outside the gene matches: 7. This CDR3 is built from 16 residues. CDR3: CASSQDEDSGSYEQYF. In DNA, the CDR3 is TGTGCCAGCAGCCAAGATGAGGATAGCGGGAGTTACGAGCAGTACTTC.